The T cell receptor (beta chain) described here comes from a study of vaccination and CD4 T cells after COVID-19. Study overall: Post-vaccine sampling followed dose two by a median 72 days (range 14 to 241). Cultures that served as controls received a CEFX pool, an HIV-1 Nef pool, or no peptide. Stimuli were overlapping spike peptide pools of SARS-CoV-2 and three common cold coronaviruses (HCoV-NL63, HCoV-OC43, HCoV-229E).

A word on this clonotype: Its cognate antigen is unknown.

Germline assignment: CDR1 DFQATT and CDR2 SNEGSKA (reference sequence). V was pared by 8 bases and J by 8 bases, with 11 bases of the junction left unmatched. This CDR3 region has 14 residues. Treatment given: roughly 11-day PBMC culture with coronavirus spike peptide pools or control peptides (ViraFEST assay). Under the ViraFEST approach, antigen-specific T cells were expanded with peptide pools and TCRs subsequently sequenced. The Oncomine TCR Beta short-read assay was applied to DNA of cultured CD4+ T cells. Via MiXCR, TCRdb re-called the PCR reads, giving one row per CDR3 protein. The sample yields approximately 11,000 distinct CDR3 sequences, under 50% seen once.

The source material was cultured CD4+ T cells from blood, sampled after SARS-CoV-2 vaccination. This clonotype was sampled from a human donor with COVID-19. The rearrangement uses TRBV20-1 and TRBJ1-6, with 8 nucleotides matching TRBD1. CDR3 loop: CSSSDRVTYSPLHF. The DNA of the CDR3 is TGCAGTTCATCGGACAGGGTGACATATTCACCCCTCCACTTT.